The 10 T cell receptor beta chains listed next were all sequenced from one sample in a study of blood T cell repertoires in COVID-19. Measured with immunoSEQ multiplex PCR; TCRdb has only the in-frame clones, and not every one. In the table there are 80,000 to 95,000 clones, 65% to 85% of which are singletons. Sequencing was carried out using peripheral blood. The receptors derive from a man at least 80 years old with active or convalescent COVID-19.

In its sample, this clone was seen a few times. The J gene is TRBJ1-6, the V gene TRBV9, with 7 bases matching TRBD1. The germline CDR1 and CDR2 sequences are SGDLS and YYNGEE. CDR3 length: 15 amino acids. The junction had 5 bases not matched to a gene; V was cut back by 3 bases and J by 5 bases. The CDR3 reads CASSARTGNNSPLHF. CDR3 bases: TGTGCCAGCAGCGCCCGGACAGGAAATAATTCACCCCTCCACTTT.

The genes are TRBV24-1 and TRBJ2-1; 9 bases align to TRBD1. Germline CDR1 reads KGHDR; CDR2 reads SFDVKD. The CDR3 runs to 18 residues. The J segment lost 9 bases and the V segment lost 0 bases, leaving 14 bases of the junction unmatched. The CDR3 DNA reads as TGTGCCACCAGTGATTTGCATTCGGTCGGGACAGGGAAGAGTGAGCAGTTCTTC. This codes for CATSDLHSVGTGKSEQFF.

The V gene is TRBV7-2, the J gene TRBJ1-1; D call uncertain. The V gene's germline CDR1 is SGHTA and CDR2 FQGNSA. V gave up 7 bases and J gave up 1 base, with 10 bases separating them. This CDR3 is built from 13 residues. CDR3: CASTLSGNTEAFF. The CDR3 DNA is TGTGCCAGCACCCTGTCGGGGAACACTGAAGCTTTCTTT.

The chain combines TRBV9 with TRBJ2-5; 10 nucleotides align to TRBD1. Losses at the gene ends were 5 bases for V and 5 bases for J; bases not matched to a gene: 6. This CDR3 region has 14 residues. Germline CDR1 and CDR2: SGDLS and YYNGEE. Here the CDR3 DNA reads TGTGCCAGCAGGAGGGGACAGGGGACGGAGACCCAGTACTTC. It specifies CASRRGQGTETQYF.

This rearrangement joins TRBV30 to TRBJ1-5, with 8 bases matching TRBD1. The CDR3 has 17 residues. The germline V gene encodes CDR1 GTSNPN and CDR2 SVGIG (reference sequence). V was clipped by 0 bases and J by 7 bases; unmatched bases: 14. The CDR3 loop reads CAWSVPQGQVARQPQHF. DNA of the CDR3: TGTGCCTGGAGTGTACCCCAGGGACAGGTGGCGAGACAGCCCCAGCATTTT.

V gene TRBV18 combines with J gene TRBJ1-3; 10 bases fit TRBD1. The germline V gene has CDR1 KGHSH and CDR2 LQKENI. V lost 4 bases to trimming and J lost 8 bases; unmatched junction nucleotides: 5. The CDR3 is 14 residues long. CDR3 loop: CASSRGDRGHTIYF. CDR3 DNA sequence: TGTGCCAGCTCACGAGGGGACAGGGGACACACCATATATTTT.

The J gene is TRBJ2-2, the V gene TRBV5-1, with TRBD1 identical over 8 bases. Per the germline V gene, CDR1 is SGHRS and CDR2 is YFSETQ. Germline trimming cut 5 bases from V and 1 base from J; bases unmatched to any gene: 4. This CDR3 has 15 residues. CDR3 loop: CASSPGTGNTGELFF. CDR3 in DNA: TGCGCCAGCAGTCCCGGGACAGGGAACACCGGGGAGCTGTTTTTT.

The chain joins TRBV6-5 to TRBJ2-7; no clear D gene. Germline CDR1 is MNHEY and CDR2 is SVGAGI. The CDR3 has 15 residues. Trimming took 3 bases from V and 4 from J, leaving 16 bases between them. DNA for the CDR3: TGTGCCAGCAGTTATCAGGAAAATAACGGTTACGAGCAGTACTTC. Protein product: CASSYQENNGYEQYF.

CDR3 in amino acids: CSGRGNGYEQYF. The CDR3 DNA follows: TGCAGCGGCCGGGGGAATGGCTACGAGCAGTACTTC. The chain is built from TRBV29-1 and TRBJ2-7; D possibly corresponds to TRBD2 (6 bases). CDR3 length: 12 amino acids. Per the germline V gene, CDR1 is SQVTM and CDR2 is ANQGSEA. V was clipped by 7 bases and J by 3 bases, with 13 bases between them.

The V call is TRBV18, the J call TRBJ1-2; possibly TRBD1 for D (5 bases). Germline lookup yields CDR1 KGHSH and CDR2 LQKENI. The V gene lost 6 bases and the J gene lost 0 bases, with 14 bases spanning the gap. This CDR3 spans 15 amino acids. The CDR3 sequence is CASSKTENPNYGYTF. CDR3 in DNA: TGTGCCAGCTCCAAGACAGAAAACCCTAACTATGGCTACACCTTC.